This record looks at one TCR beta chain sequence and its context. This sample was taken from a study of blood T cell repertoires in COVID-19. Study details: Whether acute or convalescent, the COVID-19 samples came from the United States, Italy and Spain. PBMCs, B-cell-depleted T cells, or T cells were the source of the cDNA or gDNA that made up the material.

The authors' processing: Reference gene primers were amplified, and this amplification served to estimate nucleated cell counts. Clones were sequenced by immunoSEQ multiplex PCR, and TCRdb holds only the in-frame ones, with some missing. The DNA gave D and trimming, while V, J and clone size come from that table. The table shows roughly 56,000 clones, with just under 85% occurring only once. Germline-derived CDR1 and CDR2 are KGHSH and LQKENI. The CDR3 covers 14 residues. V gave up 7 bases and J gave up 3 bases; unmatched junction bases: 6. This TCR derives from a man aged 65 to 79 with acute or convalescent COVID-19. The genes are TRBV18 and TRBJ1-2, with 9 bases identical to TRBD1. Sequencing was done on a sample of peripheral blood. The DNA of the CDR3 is TGTGCCAGCTTACCGGGACAGGGAGACTATGGCTACACCTTC. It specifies CASLPGQGDYGYTF. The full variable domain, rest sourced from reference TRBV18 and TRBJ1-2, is NAGVMQNPRHLVRRRGQEARLRCSPMKGHSHVYWYRQLPEEGLKFMVYLQKENIIDESGMPKERFSAEFPKEGPSILRIQQVVRGDSAAYFCASLPGQGDYGYTFGSGTRLTVV.